This T cell receptor (beta chain) was identified during a study of blood T cell repertoires in COVID-19. The V segment lost 2 bases and the J segment 5 bases; nucleotides outside the gene matches: 6. From germline, CDR1 is SNHLY and CDR2 FYNNEI. The length of the CDR3 is 16 residues. Produced via immunoSEQ multiplex PCR; TCRdb's table is partial and in-frame only. The sample yields approximately 360,000 clones, about 90% seen once. The chain uses TRBV2 and TRBJ1-6, with 7 nucleotides matching TRBD1. Sample: PBMCs or T cells enriched from blood (not recorded which). This receptor was taken from a man aged 40-49 years in a cohort exposed to, infected with or recovered from COVID-19 (not recorded which). CDR3 loop: CASSELGDSNNSPLHF. The CDR3 DNA is TGTGCCAGCAGTGAATTAGGGGACAGTAATAATTCACCCCTCCACTTT.